A selection of T cell receptor beta chains follows, all from one sample in a study of blood T cell repertoires in COVID-19. Generated by immunoSEQ multiplex PCR, the TCRdb table keeps only in-frame clones and is missing some. The sample contains some 70,000 clones, 80% to 90% of which appear only once. Specimen: peripheral blood. The source is a man aged 25-40 years with acute or convalescent COVID-19. Both conserved end residues are part of each CDR3. The D gene is left open where the match is weak. Not every row has a clone size; where given, it reads once, few, many or a size class.

cdr3_aa	v_call	j_call	d_call	clone_size
CASSLTSGHQETQYF	TRBV5-1	TRBJ2-5	TRBD2	.
CSVREGNTEAFF	TRBV29-1	TRBJ1-1	.	.
CATSRGLAGEDTQYF	TRBV15	TRBJ2-3	TRBD2	.
CASINRGHNQPQHF	TRBV28	TRBJ1-5	.	.
CSVEDMVGGEAFF	TRBV29-1	TRBJ1-1	.	.
CSSTRGTYNEQFF	TRBV29-1	TRBJ2-1	.	.
CASSLGQSSGRNEQFF	TRBV5-1	TRBJ2-1	TRBD2	.
CASSQAQQSYEQYF	TRBV3-1/TRBV3-2	TRBJ2-7	.	.
CASSLGAGGLETQYF	TRBV7-8	TRBJ2-5	TRBD2	few
CASETVLTYEQYF	TRBV30	TRBJ2-7	.	.
CASSKGSFSGELFF	TRBV19	TRBJ2-2	.	.
CASSDGENQPQHF	TRBV9	TRBJ1-5	.	.
CATSRVDSYGYTF	TRBV15	TRBJ1-2	.	.
CASSLPPTGVNEQFF	TRBV5-4	TRBJ2-1	TRBD1	.
CASRQGNEQFF	TRBV21-1	TRBJ2-1	.	.
CASRGRASNQPQHF	TRBV10-1	TRBJ1-5	.	.
CSVAVERSGNTIYF	TRBV29-1	TRBJ1-3	.	.
CASKIGTSETGQFF	TRBV19	TRBJ2-1	TRBD2	.
CASSQFGETQYF	TRBV3-1/TRBV3-2	TRBJ2-5	.	once
CAWLAGYSGANVLTF	TRBV30	TRBJ2-6	TRBD2	.
CATSRDVGQVYEQYF	TRBV15	TRBJ2-7	TRBD1	.
CASSLFRGAGEAKNIQYF	TRBV28	TRBJ2-4	TRBD2	.